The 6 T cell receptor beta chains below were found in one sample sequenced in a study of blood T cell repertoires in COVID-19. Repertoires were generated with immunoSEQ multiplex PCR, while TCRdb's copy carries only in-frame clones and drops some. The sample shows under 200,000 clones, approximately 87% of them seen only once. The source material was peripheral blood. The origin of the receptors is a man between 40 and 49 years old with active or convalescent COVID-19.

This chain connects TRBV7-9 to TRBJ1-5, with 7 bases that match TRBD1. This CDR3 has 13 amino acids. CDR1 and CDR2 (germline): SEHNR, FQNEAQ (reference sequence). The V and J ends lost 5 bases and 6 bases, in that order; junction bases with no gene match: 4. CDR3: CASSEGAVQPQHF. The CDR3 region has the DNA TGTGCCAGCAGCGAGGGGGCCGTTCAGCCCCAGCATTTT.

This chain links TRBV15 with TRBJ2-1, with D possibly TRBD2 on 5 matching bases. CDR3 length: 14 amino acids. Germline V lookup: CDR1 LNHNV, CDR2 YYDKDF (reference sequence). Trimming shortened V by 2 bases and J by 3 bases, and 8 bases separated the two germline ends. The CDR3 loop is CATSRRAVYNEQFF. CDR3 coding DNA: TGTGCCACCAGCAGACGAGCGGTCTACAATGAGCAGTTCTTC.

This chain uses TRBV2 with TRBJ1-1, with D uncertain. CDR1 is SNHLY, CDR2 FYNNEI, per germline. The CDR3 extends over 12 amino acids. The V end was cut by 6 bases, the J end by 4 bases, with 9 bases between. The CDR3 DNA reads TGTGCCAGCAGGCCCTTCGGCACTGAAGCTTTCTTT. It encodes CASRPFGTEAFF.

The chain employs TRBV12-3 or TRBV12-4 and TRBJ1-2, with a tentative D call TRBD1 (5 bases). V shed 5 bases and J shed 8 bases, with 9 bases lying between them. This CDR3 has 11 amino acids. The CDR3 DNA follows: TGTGCCAGCAGTCCAGGGTACGGCTACACCTTC. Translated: CASSPGYGYTF.

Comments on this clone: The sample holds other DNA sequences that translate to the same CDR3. The CDR3 sequence is CASSLVGRGALASYNSPLHF. CDR3 sequence (DNA): TGCGCCAGCAGCTTGGTGGGTCGGGGGGCTCTGGCCTCCTATAATTCACCCCTCCACTTT. The J gene is TRBJ1-6, the V gene TRBV5-1, with D possibly being TRBD1 (6 bases). CDR1 and CDR2 from the germline V gene are SGHRS and YFSETQ. V was pared by 0 bases and J by 0 bases, with 19 bases between. This CDR3 region has 20 residues.

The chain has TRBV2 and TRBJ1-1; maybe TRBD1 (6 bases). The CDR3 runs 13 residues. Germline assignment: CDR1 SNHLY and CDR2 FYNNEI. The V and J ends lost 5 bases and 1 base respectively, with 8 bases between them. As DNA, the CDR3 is TGTGCCAGCAGTTTAGGGGGGAACACTGAAGCTTTCTTT. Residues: CASSLGGNTEAFF.